This TCR beta chain was profiled in a study of blood T cell repertoires in COVID-19. Study as a whole: Some COVID-19 samples were acute and others convalescent; all came from the United States, Italy and Spain.

In the original processing: Estimates of nucleated cell counts were drawn from the amplification of reference gene primers. Repertoires were generated with immunoSEQ multiplex PCR, while TCRdb's copy carries only in-frame clones and drops some. The V and J calls and the clone size are those of that table, but D and trimming were determined from the DNA. The sample shows around 88,000 clones, 60% to 85% of them seen only once. CDR3 length: 12 residues. The V end was cut by 6 bases, the J end by 7 bases, with 10 bases between. The V gene is TRBV12-3 or TRBV12-4, the J gene TRBJ1-3; D uncertain. The origin of this receptor is a man aged 50-60 years who had recovered from COVID-19. Sequenced: peripheral blood. Here the CDR3 reads CASRDLGNTIYF. The CDR3 DNA reads TGTGCCAGCAGGGACTTGGGGAACACCATATATTTT.